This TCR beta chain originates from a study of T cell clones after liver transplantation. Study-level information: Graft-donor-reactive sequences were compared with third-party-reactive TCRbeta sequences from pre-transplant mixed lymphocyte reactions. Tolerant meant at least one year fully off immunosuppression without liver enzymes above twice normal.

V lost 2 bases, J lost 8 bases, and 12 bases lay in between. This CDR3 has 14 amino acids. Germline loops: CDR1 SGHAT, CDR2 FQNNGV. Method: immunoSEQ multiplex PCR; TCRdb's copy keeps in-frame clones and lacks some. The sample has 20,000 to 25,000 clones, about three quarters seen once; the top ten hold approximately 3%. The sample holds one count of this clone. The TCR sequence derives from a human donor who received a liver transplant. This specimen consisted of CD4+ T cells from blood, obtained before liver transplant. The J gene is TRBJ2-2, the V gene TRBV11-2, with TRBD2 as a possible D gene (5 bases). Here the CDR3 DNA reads TGTGCCAGCAGCTTATTTCCGGGATCGGGGGAGCTGTTTTTT. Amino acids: CASSLFPGSGELFF.